This T cell receptor beta chain derives from a study of CD8 T cells in Susac syndrome. The multiple sclerosis controls consisted of treatment-naive patients with relapsing-remitting disease, either stable or active. A quantity of about 0.5 to 1 ug RNA underwent reverse transcription using random hexamers. One entry per CDR3 protein, called by TCRdb with MiXCR from the immunoSEQ multiplex PCR reads. The data contain approximately 150,000 distinct CDR3 sequences, around 75% of them seen just once; the ten biggest clones take up roughly 0.5%. The V end was cut by 0 bases, the J end by 0 bases, with 18 bases between. CDR3 length equals 19 residues. Per the germline V gene, CDR1 is MNHEY and CDR2 is SVGEGT.

This sequence was found in a human donor with multiple sclerosis. The chain employs TRBV6-2 or TRBV6-3 and TRBJ1-5; D is unresolved. Specimen: CD8+ T cells from PBMCs. Written as DNA, the CDR3 is TGTGCCAGCAGTTACTCCTCCCCGGACCGAAGGTATAGCAATCAGCCCCAGCATTTT. This gives the protein CASSYSSPDRRYSNQPQHF.